These 26 T cell receptor beta chains came from one sample sequenced in a study of T cell responses to AZD1222 COVID-19 vaccine. Profiling relied on immunoSEQ multiplex PCR, and the TCRdb table lists in-frame clones only, not all of them. The sample includes approximately 160,000 clones, roughly 88% of them seen just once. This material consisted of peripheral blood, taken on day 0 of AZD1222 vaccination. The receptors were gathered from an adult in good health.

The chain combines TRBV28 with TRBJ1-2; TRBD1 aligns across 9 bases. This CDR3 region has 15 residues. The junction had 7 bases not matched to a gene; V was cut back by 5 bases and J by 3 bases. The V gene's germline CDR1 is MDHEN and CDR2 SYDVKM. CDR3 bases: TGTGCCAGCAGTACGGACAGGGGAGTCGACTATGGCTACACCTTC. This sequence encodes CASSTDRGVDYGYTF.

In the case of this clone: Germline and junction disagree at one end, which may indicate a read error. The chain combines TRBV7-7 with TRBJ2-2; TRBD2 aligns across 11 bases. The CDR3 is made up of 15 amino acids. Per the germline V gene, CDR1 is SSHAT and CDR2 is FNYEAQ (reference sequence). The DNA of the CDR3 is TGTGCTAGCAGCCCGACTAGCGGGGACACCGGGGAGCTGTTTTTT. Its protein is CASSPTSGDTGELFF. Full variable domain (missing parts from reference TRBV7-7 and TRBJ2-2): GAGVSQSPRYKVTKRGQDVTLRCDPISSHATLYWYQQALGQGPEFLTYFNYEAQPDKSGLPSDRFSAERPEGSISTLTIQRTEQRDSAMYRCASSPTSGDTGELFFGEGSRLTVL.

V and J are TRBV28 and TRBJ1-5; D call uncertain. The CDR3 is 14 amino acids. The V gene lost 7 bases and the J gene lost 4 bases, with 14 bases spanning the gap. Germline CDR1 and CDR2: MDHEN and SYDVKM. The CDR3 DNA is TGTGCCAGCACCCGTGTTATGAGAAATCAGCCCCAGCATTTT. Translating gives CASTRVMRNQPQHF.

This chain uses TRBV6-6 with TRBJ1-4; 7 bases match TRBD1. Unmatched junction bases numbered 10, after V lost 4 bases and J lost 8 bases. There are 15 residues in the CDR3. Germline values: CDR1 MNHNY, CDR2 SVGAGI (reference sequence). DNA for the CDR3: TGTGCCAGCAGTTCGCCGTCTACAGGGGAGGAAAAACTGTTTTTT. This translates into CASSSPSTGEEKLFF.

J is TRBJ2-1 and V is TRBV24-1; D unresolved. V was clipped by 6 bases and J by 8 bases, with 7 bases between them. The CDR3 sequence is 11 residues long. The germline V gene encodes CDR1 KGHDR and CDR2 SFDVKD. The CDR3 bases are TGTGCCACCAGTCATCGGGATGAGCAGTTCTTC. This codes for CATSHRDEQFF.

The chain joins TRBV19 to TRBJ1-5, with D perhaps matching TRBD1 (5 bases). With 9 bases removed from V and 7 bases from J, the gap between germline ends came to 13 bases. Germline-derived CDR1 and CDR2 are LNHDA and SQIVND (reference sequence). The CDR3 consists of 12 residues. For the CDR3, the DNA is TGTGCCAGCGGCGGGGCTCGGCAGCCCCAGCATTTT. Its translation: CASGGARQPQHF.

The chain couples TRBV3-1 (or the pseudogene TRBV3-2) to TRBJ2-1, with 7 nucleotides matching TRBD2. V lost 1 base and J lost 8; bases outside the gene matches: 5. The CDR3 loop spans 14 amino acids. Germline CDR1 and CDR2: LGHDT and YNNKEL (reference sequence). CDR3 nucleotide sequence: TGTGCCAGCAGCCAAGGGCGGGAGAGTGATGAGCAGTTCTTC. Protein: CASSQGRESDEQFF.

In DNA, the CDR3 is TGTGCCAGCAGTCCCCGGGACAGGGTGAACACTGAAGCTTTCTTT. Its translation is CASSPRDRVNTEAFF. The chain joins TRBV28 to TRBJ1-1, with 9 bases lining up with TRBD1. Trimming cost V 5 bases and J 0 bases; bases outside gene matches: 4. The length of the CDR3 is 15 residues. The germline V gene encodes CDR1 MDHEN and CDR2 SYDVKM.

The chain recombines TRBV6-2 or TRBV6-3 with TRBJ2-1, with TRBD2 identical over 9 bases. The ends lost 6 bases at V and 3 bases at J; junction bases unmatched: 15. Looked up from germline, CDR1 is MNHEY and CDR2 is SVGEGT. The CDR3 totals 18 residues. The CDR3 coding sequence is TGTGCCAGCAGCGATCTACGAGCGACTAGCGGCCTCTACAATGAGCAGTTCTTC. Translation: CASSDLRATSGLYNEQFF.

Details on this clone: A read error may produce the germline difference seen at one junction end. The chain has TRBV5-1 and TRBJ2-1, with TRBD2 matching 13 bases. Looked up from germline, CDR1 is SGHRS and CDR2 is YFSETQ. CDR3 length: 15 residues. Written as DNA, the CDR3 is TGCGCCAGCAGGTTGGGACTAGCGGGATTAAGGGAGCAGTTCTTC. Translated: CASRLGLAGLREQFF.

The gene calls are TRBV24-1 and TRBJ2-3; TRBD2 might be the D (5 bases). The CDR3 loop spans 12 amino acids. The V end lost 12 bases, the J end lost 1 base, and 10 bases lay between the germline ends. Germline values: CDR1 KGHDR, CDR2 SFDVKD. As DNA, the CDR3 is TGTGCCGGAGGCGGAGGCACAGATACGCAGTATTTT. Translation gives CAGGGGTDTQYF.

The gene calls are TRBV19 and TRBJ1-2; weak D call: TRBD1 (5 bases). Germline CDR1 LNHDA, CDR2 SQIVND (reference sequence). The CDR3 sequence is 13 residues long. The V and J ends lost 3 bases and 3 bases respectively, with 8 bases between them. The CDR3 nucleotides read TGTGCCAGTAGTATCGCGGGGGACTATGGCTACACCTTC. Residues: CASSIAGDYGYTF.

V is TRBV6-5 and J is TRBJ2-7, with D perhaps TRBD2 (5 bases). CDR3 length: 11 residues. Looked up from germline, CDR1 is MNHEY and CDR2 is SVGAGI. Deletions cut 11 bases from V and 4 bases from J, with 12 bases between. Here the CDR3 DNA reads TGTGCCGCATCTTCGGGGTACGAGCAGTACTTC. This gives the protein CAASSGYEQYF.

The rearrangement joins TRBV6-5 to TRBJ2-7; 9 positions agree with TRBD2. The J segment lost 4 bases and the V segment lost 7 bases, leaving 8 bases of the junction unmatched. The CDR3 is 14 amino acids. CDR1 and CDR2 (germline): MNHEY, SVGAGI. As DNA, the CDR3 is TGTGCCAGCACCACCGGCGGGAGGGCTTACGAGCAGTACTTC. Protein product: CASTTGGRAYEQYF.

J is TRBJ2-6 and V is TRBV28; D assignment may be TRBD1 or TRBD2 (5 bases each). CDR1 MDHEN and CDR2 SYDVKM come from the germline V gene. Trimming took 5 bases from V and 0 from J, leaving 14 bases between them. The CDR3 has 17 amino acids. The CDR3 coding sequence is TGTGCCAGCAGTCGCCGGGACGGGCTCTCTGGGGCCAACGTCCTGACTTTC. Amino acid sequence: CASSRRDGLSGANVLTF.

J is TRBJ2-7 and V is TRBV5-4; either TRBD1 or TRBD2 may supply D (5 bases each). Germline CDR1 is SGHNT and CDR2 is YYREEE (reference sequence). The V end was cut by 3 bases, the J end by 2 bases, with 12 bases between. The CDR3 has 14 residues. The DNA for the CDR3 is TGTGCCAGCAGCTGGGGGACCCAGACCTACGAGCAGTACTTC. It specifies CASSWGTQTYEQYF.

The chain recombines TRBV24-1 with TRBJ2-3; 7 bases fit TRBD1. The V segment lost 4 bases and the J segment 1 base; nucleotides outside the gene matches: 4. There are 15 residues in the CDR3. Germline V gene data show CDR1 as KGHDR and CDR2 as SFDVKD. CDR3 loop: CATSDRDRGTDTQYF. In DNA, the CDR3 is TGTGCCACCAGTGACCGGGACAGAGGCACAGATACGCAGTATTTT.

V usage is TRBV5-4 and J usage is TRBJ1-5, with D possibly TRBD1 on 5 matching bases. The germline CDR1 and CDR2 sequences are SGHNT and YYREEE (reference sequence). This CDR3 contains 15 residues. V was trimmed by 4 bases and J by 3 bases, leaving 14 bases between them. This CDR3 is CASSLGPDPNQPQHF. The CDR3 coding sequence is TGTGCCAGCAGCCTGGGACCCGACCCCAATCAGCCCCAGCATTTT. Variable domain in full (rest from reference TRBV5-4 and TRBJ1-5): ETGVTQSPTHLIKTRGQQVTLRCSSQSGHNTVSWYQQALGQGPQFIFQYYREEENGRGNFPPRFSGLQFPNYSSELNVNALELDDSALYLCASSLGPDPNQPQHFGDGTRLSIL.

The chain carries TRBV11-1 and TRBJ2-1; D is tentatively TRBD1 or TRBD2 (6 bases each). The CDR3 extends over 14 amino acids. Germline V gene lookup returns CDR1 SGHAT and CDR2 FQDESV (reference sequence). V lost 2 bases and J lost 4, with 9 bases in between. CDR3 bases: TGTGCCAGCAGCTTAACGGGGGCTTACAATGAGCAGTTCTTC. Encoded protein: CASSLTGAYNEQFF.

V usage is TRBV13 and J usage is TRBJ2-7; no definite D call. V was clipped by 5 bases and J by 1 base, with 6 bases between them. The CDR3 is 12 residues long. In germline, CDR1 is PRHDT, CDR2 FYEKMQ (reference sequence). Written as DNA, the CDR3 is TGTGCCAGCAGCCGCAGGTCCTACGAGCAGTACTTC. Translating it yields CASSRRSYEQYF.

The chain combines TRBV5-1 with TRBJ2-5; a possible D gene is TRBD1 (8 bases). Germline V lookup: CDR1 SGHRS, CDR2 YFSETQ. The CDR3 is 15 residues long. With 1 base removed from V and 1 base from J, the gap between germline ends came to 11 bases. The CDR3 coding sequence is TGCGCCAGCAGCTTGACAGGGGGGGGCCAAGAGACCCAGTACTTC. It specifies CASSLTGGGQETQYF.

This chain connects TRBV12-3 or TRBV12-4 to TRBJ1-1; D remains unclear. Between the trimmed V and J ends, which lost 1 base and 7 bases, there was a span of 7 bases. This CDR3 spans 12 amino acids. CDR3 bases: TGTGCCAGCAGTTTAGGGGTCGGTGAAGCTTTCTTT. Translated, it gives CASSLGVGEAFF.

This chain links TRBV18 with TRBJ1-3; a possible D gene is TRBD1 (5 bases). CDR3 size: 14 residues. V was pared by 10 bases and J by 0 bases, with 13 bases between. Germline assignment: CDR1 KGHSH and CDR2 LQKENI. DNA of the CDR3: TGTGCCACGTTCGACAGAAGCTCTGGAAACACCATATATTTT. It encodes CATFDRSSGNTIYF.

The chain links TRBV19 to TRBJ2-1, with D hard to call. V dropped 5 bases and J dropped 3 bases, with 11 bases sitting between them. Germline V gene data show CDR1 as LNHDA and CDR2 as SQIVND (reference sequence). There are 14 residues in the CDR3. CDR3 loop: CASSAQTGYNEQFF. The CDR3 DNA follows: TGTGCCAGTAGTGCCCAGACTGGCTACAATGAGCAGTTCTTC.

This chain joins TRBV5-1 and TRBJ2-7; tentatively, D is TRBD1 (6 bases). CDR1 SGHRS and CDR2 YFSETQ come from the germline V gene. The CDR3 is made up of 13 amino acids. The V and J ends lost 2 bases and 6 bases respectively, with 12 bases between them. The CDR3 here is CASSFRGGSEQYF. CDR3 nucleotides: TGCGCCAGCAGCTTCCGTGGGGGCTCCGAGCAGTACTTC.

J is TRBJ2-7 and V is TRBV7-8; possible D gene TRBD2, 6 bases. Trimming shortened V by 2 bases and J by 6 bases, and 14 bases separated the two germline ends. Germline lookup yields CDR1 SGHVS and CDR2 FQNEAQ. CDR3 length equals 14 residues. CDR3 nucleotide sequence: TGTGCCAGCAGCTTAATCTCCGGGAGTCGCGAGCAGTACTTC. Encoded protein: CASSLISGSREQYF.